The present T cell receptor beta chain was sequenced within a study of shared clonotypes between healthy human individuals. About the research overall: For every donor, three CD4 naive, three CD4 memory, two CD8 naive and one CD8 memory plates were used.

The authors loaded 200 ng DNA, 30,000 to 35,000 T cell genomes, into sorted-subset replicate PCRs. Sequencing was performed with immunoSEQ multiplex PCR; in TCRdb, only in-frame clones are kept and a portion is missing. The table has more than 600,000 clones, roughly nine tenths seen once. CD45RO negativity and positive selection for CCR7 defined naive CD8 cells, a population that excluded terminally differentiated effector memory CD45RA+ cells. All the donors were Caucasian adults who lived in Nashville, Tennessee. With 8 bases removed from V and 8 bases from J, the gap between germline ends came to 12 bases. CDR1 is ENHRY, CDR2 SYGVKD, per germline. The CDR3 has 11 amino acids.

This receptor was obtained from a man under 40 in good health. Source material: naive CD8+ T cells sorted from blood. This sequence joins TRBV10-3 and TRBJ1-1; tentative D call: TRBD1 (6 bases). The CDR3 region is CAIGGGKEAFF. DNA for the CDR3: TGTGCCATCGGGGGCGGAAAGGAAGCTTTCTTT.